This T cell receptor (beta chain) was sequenced for a study of shared clonotypes between healthy human individuals. Overall study findings and caveats: In four donors, around 5% of naive CD4 clonotypes appeared in common.

Points on this clone: Its antigen is undetermined.

Trimming cost V 4 bases and J 0 bases; bases outside gene matches: 8. This CDR3 has 17 residues. Per germline, CDR1 SNHLY and CDR2 FYNNEI. Replicate PCRs from sorted subsets contained roughly 200 ng DNA, which is approximately 30,000 T cell genomes. The data were produced by immunoSEQ multiplex PCR, yet TCRdb's version contains in-frame clones alone and is incomplete. Found here are about 710,000 clones, roughly two thirds of them singletons; the top ten hold more than 1.5%. The sequence was obtained from a woman in her thirties in good health. The gene calls are TRBV2 and TRBJ2-7; 11 bases align to TRBD2. The sample was memory CD4+ T cells sorted from blood. Subset here: CD45RA-negative fraction. In nucleotides, the CDR3 is TGTGCCAGCAGTGGGTGGGGACTAGCGGACCCCTCCTACGAGCAGTACTTC. Translating gives CASSGWGLADPSYEQYF.